Shown below are 2 T cell receptor beta chains from a single sample sequenced in a study (dated by TCRdb to 2016 to 2017). Libraries were made using RT-PCR. The run used an Illumina MiSeq. The raw public reads went through TCRdb reprocessing: fastp at Q25, MiXCR clone calling, in-frame beta chains kept. Every CDR3 protein is listed once, alongside the most common genes and DNA of its rows. Present in this sample are almost 700,000 distinct CDR3 sequences, 12% to 15% of which were seen just once. In total, the top ten clones hold 3.6% of the sample. The sample consisted of memory CD4+ T cells from blood. Receptors were obtained from a female donor in good health, serving as a healthy control.

The chain employs TRBV7-2 and TRBJ2-3; 9 bases agree with TRBD2. CDR3 size: 16 residues. CDR1 and CDR2 from the germline V gene are SGHTA and FQGNSA. V was pared by 8 bases and J by 0 bases, with 9 bases of the junction left unmatched. The CDR3 here is CASRTRTSESTDTQYF. CDR3 coding DNA: TGTGCCAGCCGGACGAGGACTAGCGAGAGCACAGATACGCAGTATTTT.

In this sample, this clonotype turned up many times. This sequence joins TRBV20-1 and TRBJ2-1; 7 bases are shared with TRBD2. Looked up from germline, CDR1 is DFQATT and CDR2 is SNEGSKA (reference sequence). V trimming: 2 bases; J trimming: 10 bases; junction bases outside the gene matches: 8. This CDR3 contains 13 residues. CDR3 sequence: CSARHPSGMEQFF. For the CDR3, the DNA is TGCAGTGCTAGACACCCGAGCGGGATGGAGCAGTTCTTC.